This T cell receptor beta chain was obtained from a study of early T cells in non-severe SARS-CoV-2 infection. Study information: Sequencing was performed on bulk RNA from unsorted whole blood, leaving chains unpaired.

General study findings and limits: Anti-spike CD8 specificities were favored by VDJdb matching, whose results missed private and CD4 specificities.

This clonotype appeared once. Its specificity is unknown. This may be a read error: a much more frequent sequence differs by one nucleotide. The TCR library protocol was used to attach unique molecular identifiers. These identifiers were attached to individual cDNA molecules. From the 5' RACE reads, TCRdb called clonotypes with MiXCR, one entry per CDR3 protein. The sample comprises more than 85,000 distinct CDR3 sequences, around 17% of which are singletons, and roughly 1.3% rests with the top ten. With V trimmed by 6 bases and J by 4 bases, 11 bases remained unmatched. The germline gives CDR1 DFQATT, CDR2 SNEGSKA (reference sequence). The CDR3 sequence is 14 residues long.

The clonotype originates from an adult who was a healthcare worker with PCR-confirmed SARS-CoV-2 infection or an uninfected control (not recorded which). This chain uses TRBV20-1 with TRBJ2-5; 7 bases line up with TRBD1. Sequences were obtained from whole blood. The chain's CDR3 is CSAQTGITSETQYF. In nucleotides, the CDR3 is TGCAGTGCGCAGACAGGGATTACGTCAGAGACCCAGTACTTC.